The text below deals with one T cell receptor (beta chain). The antigen is unknown. Investigators profiled TCR beta VDJ and CDR3 from genomic DNA template. In TCRdb, the reads were re-called with MiXCR into one record per CDR3 protein. The sample has a few hundred thousand distinct CDR3 sequences, 45% to 65% seen once. The sample comes from a study of CD8+CD57+ T cells in acquired aplastic anemia. Study at large: Quantities of DNA derived from sorted CD4+ and CD8+ cells averaged 3.2 ug.

Those patients picked for sequencing had displayed CD8+CD57+ cell expansion on flow cytometry. The patients all had a severe acquired aplastic anemia diagnosis. From germline, CDR1 is LNHNV and CDR2 YYDKDF (reference sequence). V dropped 4 bases and J dropped 10; count of bases not matched to a gene: 11. There are 15 residues in the CDR3. Study results and limitations: For CD8+ Simpson's diversity, patients and controls showed no significant difference. Overlap between patients and controls comprised roughly 30 CD8+ CDR3 sequences.

This chain links TRBV15 with TRBJ2-5; the match to TRBD2 covers 11 bases. Sequences were obtained from sorted CD4+, CD8+, or CD8+CD57+ T cells (not recorded which) from PBMCs. The TCR originated in a human donor with aplastic anemia. CDR3 DNA: TGTGCCACCAGCATGCTAGCGGGAGGATCTAACGACCAGTACTTC. Translation gives CATSMLAGGSNDQYF.